A single T cell receptor beta chain is shown here with its context. In the source study's methods: Amplified reference gene primers provided the basis for estimating nucleated cell counts. TCRdb's copy holds only in-frame clones and misses some; the assay was immunoSEQ multiplex PCR. The DNA was the basis for D and trimming; V, J and clone size are from that table. The repertoire has 55,000 to 90,000 clones, approximately 86% of them found once; the top ten carry around 13%. V was cut by 6 bases and J by 5 bases, with 11 bases left in between. Germline values: CDR1 SGHTA, CDR2 FQGTGA. This CDR3 is 13 amino acids long. The record originates from a study of blood T cell repertoires in COVID-19. Looking at the study overall: Sites in the United States, Italy and Spain provided acute and convalescent COVID-19 samples. PBMCs, B-cell-depleted T cells, or T cells were the source of the cDNA or gDNA that made up the material.

Sequencing input: peripheral blood. This clonotype was obtained from a woman aged 55 to 70 with acute or convalescent COVID-19. This rearrangement joins TRBV7-3 to TRBJ1-5; weak D call: TRBD1 (6 bases). The CDR3 region has the DNA TGTGCCAGCAGTACAGGGCCCGATCAGCCCCAGCATTTT. This translates into CASSTGPDQPQHF.